These 10 T cell receptor beta chains were sequenced from one sample in a study of cytotoxic CD8 clonotypes in ibrutinib-treated CLL. The data were produced by immunoSEQ multiplex PCR, yet TCRdb's version contains in-frame clones alone and is incomplete. The data hold about 130,000 clones, with 80% to 90% observed a single time. The sample was PBMCs, taken after 24 months of ibrutinib treatment. The receptors derive from a human donor with chronic lymphocytic leukemia.

This chain connects TRBV5-1 to TRBJ2-1; perhaps TRBD2 as D (5 bases). The germline V and J ends were trimmed by 2 bases and 6 bases, with 12 bases remaining between them. There are 14 residues in the CDR3. Germline V CDR1 and CDR2: SGHRS, YFSETQ. In DNA, the CDR3 is TGCGCCAGCAGCTTCTCCGGTCGGGGCAATGAGCAGTTCTTC. Amino acid sequence: CASSFSGRGNEQFF.

This sequence joins TRBV6-6 and TRBJ2-3; D is unclear. Germline V gene sequence: CDR1 MNHNY, CDR2 SVGAGI (reference sequence). The CDR3 is made up of 14 amino acids. The V and J ends lost 5 bases and 0 bases respectively, with 9 bases between them. The CDR3 DNA is TGTGCCAGCAGTGTCACTGCTAGCACAGATACGCAGTATTTT. Protein sequence: CASSVTASTDTQYF.

The J gene is TRBJ1-2, the V gene TRBV4-1; TRBD1 might be the D (6 bases). CDR3 length: 14 residues. With 2 bases removed from V and 4 bases from J, the gap between germline ends came to 11 bases. Germline values: CDR1 MGHRA, CDR2 YSYEKL. CDR3 sequence (DNA): TGCGCCAGCAGCCAACTGACAGGCCTCTATGGCTACACCTTC. Protein sequence: CASSQLTGLYGYTF.

This sequence joins TRBV5-4 and TRBJ2-7; D is possibly TRBD2 (6 bases). Trimming left V 5 bases short and J 0 bases short, with 12 bases between. The CDR3 totals 14 residues. CDR1 is SGHNT, CDR2 YYREEE, per germline (reference sequence). This CDR3 reads CASRQEGPSYEQYF. CDR3 nucleotide sequence: TGTGCCAGCAGGCAGGAGGGTCCCTCCTACGAGCAGTACTTC.

The rearrangement joins TRBV5-1 to TRBJ1-2; 9 positions match TRBD1. The CDR3 covers 15 residues. Germline assignment: CDR1 SGHRS and CDR2 YFSETQ. Trimming took 5 bases from V and 4 from J; bases not matched to a gene: 9. The CDR3 DNA follows: TGCGCCAGCAGGGGACCCGGACAGGGGAGCTATGGCTACACCTTC. Protein: CASRGPGQGSYGYTF.

The chain uses TRBV9 and TRBJ2-2, with TRBD1 matching 8 bases. The trim removed 3 bases at V and 2 bases at J, leaving 3 bases unmatched. This CDR3 contains 15 residues. Germline-derived CDR1 and CDR2 are SGDLS and YYNGEE. CDR3 DNA sequence: TGTGCCAGCAGCGGACAGGGGTCCAACACCGGGGAGCTGTTTTTT. Amino acids: CASSGQGSNTGELFF.

The V and J genes are TRBV5-3 and TRBJ2-5; the match to TRBD2 covers 8 bases. TRBV5-3 is an ORF for which the function is uncertain. CDR3 length equals 17 residues. V shed 5 bases, J shed 1 base, and the junction held 13 bases outside the gene matches. The CDR3: CARSHPPPGLGQETQYF. The CDR3 nucleotides read TGTGCCAGAAGTCATCCCCCCCCGGGACTAGGCCAAGAGACCCAGTACTTC.

The table lists this clone with a count of one. V usage is TRBV5-1 and J usage is TRBJ2-2, with 7 positions matching TRBD1. With V trimmed by 2 bases and J by 5 bases, 6 bases remained unmatched. CDR1 and CDR2 from the germline V gene are SGHRS and YFSETQ. This CDR3 has 15 amino acids. In DNA, the CDR3 is TGCGCCAGCAGCTTCAGGGGGATCATGACCGGGGAGCTGTTTTTT. Protein sequence: CASSFRGIMTGELFF.

To note about this clone: The final CDR3 position lacks the conserved phenylalanine or tryptophan, pointing to a likely read error. The CDR3 reads CASSRDRQGSEQYL. DNA for the CDR3: TGTGCCAGCAGTCGCGACCGACAGGGTTCCGAGCAGTACCTC. The chain links TRBV11-2 to TRBJ2-7; TRBD1 aligns across 7 bases. The germline gives CDR1 SGHAT, CDR2 FQNNGV. V gave up 6 bases and J gave up 6 bases; unmatched junction bases: 11. This CDR3 comprises 14 residues.

This rearrangement joins TRBV4-2 to TRBJ2-1; D gene unclear. The ends were cut back, 1 base at V and 10 bases at J, with 8 bases in the middle. This CDR3 is 12 amino acids long. The germline V gene encodes CDR1 LGHNA and CDR2 YNFKEQ. CDR3 DNA sequence: TGTGCCAGCAGCCAAGGTTCAAGCGAGCAGTTCTTC. This codes for CASSQGSSEQFF.